The TCR beta chain described here comes from a study of cytomegalovirus exposure and HLA in healthy donors. Details on this clone: The antigen is unknown.

Germline V gene data show CDR1 as SEHNR and CDR2 as FQNEAQ (reference sequence). V lost 5 bases to trimming and J lost 2 bases; unmatched junction nucleotides: 17. The CDR3 is 18 residues long. Study conclusions and caveats: Within a later analysis, the majority of CMV-associated TCR beta chains appeared HLA-restricted. Altogether, some 170 TCR beta chains were recorded as cytomegalovirus-associated. Later analysis demonstrated an association between a missense DCLRE1C variant and TCR beta V- and J-gene trimming.

This PCR relied on a set of 60 Vbeta primers and 13 Jbeta primers. TCRdb keeps only in-frame clones here, not all; method: immunoSEQ multiplex PCR. Seen here are approximately 95,000 clones, around 73% observed once, and the top ten hold over 3.5%. This receptor was taken from a woman aged 40 to 50 in good health and CMV-seropositive. The specimen was PBMCs. The rearrangement joins TRBV7-9 to TRBJ2-7, with 8 bases identical to TRBD1. CDR3 nucleotides: TGTGCCAGCAGCCCTGCGGGACAGGTGCCGTTTGTCCCCTACGAGCAGTACTTC. As protein: CASSPAGQVPFVPYEQYF. The full variable domain, rest sourced from reference TRBV7-9 and TRBJ2-7, is DTGVSQNPRHKITKRGQNVTFRCDPISEHNRLYWYRQTLGQGPEFLTYFQNEAQLEKSRLLSDRFSAERPKGSFSTLEIQRTEQGDSAMYLCASSPAGQVPFVPYEQYFGPGTRLTVT.